The clone carrying this T cell receptor beta chain was seen repeatedly, ten times or more. Its antigen is not identified. What was amplified from RNA transcripts were TCR beta CDR3 regions. The HTBI set primed first-round TCR CDR3 RT-PCR. TCRdb recomputed calls from the multiplex PCR reads with MiXCR, one row per CDR3 protein. The table records fewer than 350,000 distinct CDR3 sequences, about 21% of them present only once. The study excluded patients with uncontrolled infection, other autoimmune disease, pregnancy or lactation. The sample is drawn from a study of T cells in Graves' hyperthyroidism and ophthalmopathy. Study findings and constraints: Blood held most thyroid clonotypes expanded above 0.001 frequency. Ophthalmopathy was told apart from stable hyperthyroidism by a 13 V-J model.

The sequencing input was blood. This clonotype was obtained from a woman aged 45-59 years with Graves' hyperthyroidism.

CDR3 coding DNA: TGTGCCAGCAGCGTAGACGAGGATACGCAGTATTTT. Translated, it gives CASSVDEDTQYF. V and J are TRBV9 and TRBJ2-3; D gene unclear. Trimming shortened V by 0 bases and J by 6 bases, and 5 bases separated the two germline ends. Germline V gene sequence: CDR1 SGDLS, CDR2 YYNGEE. The CDR3 sequence is 12 residues long.